This TCR beta chain originates from a study of blood T cell repertoires in COVID-19 (dated by TCRdb to 2020 to 2022). About the investigation overall: Samples covering the acute and convalescent phases of COVID-19 were provided by collaborators in the United States, Italy and Spain. The prospective study material was composed of cDNA or gDNA derived from T cells, B-cell-depleted T cells, or PBMCs. The dataset comprised deeply sampled blood TCRbeta repertoires from subjects exposed to, actively infected with, or recovered from COVID-19. A freely available public database, intended as a resource for researchers studying the immune response to SARS-CoV-2, is where the repertoires were released. The samples were drawn from two sources: the first 160 participants of the ongoing ImmuneRACE study, and 950 to 1,500 subjects contributed by 6 global collaborators. A de-identified subject ID, COVID-19 status, age in years and sex were almost always included in the sample metadata. Where available, HLA class I and class II types were obtained from metadata supplied by the sample provider rather than from assay-based typing.

Notes on this clone: The antigen this receptor binds is unknown. Within one base of it there is no much larger clone, and no base qualities were kept.

TCRbeta CDR3 regions were amplified from genomic DNA by means of the immunoSEQ Assay, a bias-controlled multiplex PCR. The paper's processing steps were these. Within the assay, amplification of reference gene primers was used to estimate how many nucleated cells each sample contained. To quantify the absolute abundance of each unique TCRbeta CDR3 rearrangement, sequence reads were collapsed and filtered. Productive Simpson clonality was computed per sample as the square root of Simpson's diversity index over productive rearrangements. TCRdb's version of the immuneACCESS table is confined to in-frame rearrangements and falls short of the full clone set. An unresolved V gene accounts for under half of the shortfall where checked; the remainder is of unknown origin. V, J and clone size derive from that table, while D and trimming were established from the DNA sequence. This sample is represented by 200,000 to 250,000 clones; more than 75% of them were singletons. Approximately 1.6% of the sample is in the top ten clones.

Participants in the prospective study were aged 18 to 89 years, lived in approximately 26 United States geographic areas, and enrolled through a virtual design. In the prospective study, cohorts were assigned on the basis of participant-reported clinical history obtained from a screening survey and a study questionnaire. For ImmuneRACE Cohort 3, a participant was defined as recovered based on two consecutive negative NP/OP PCR tests, clearance by a healthcare professional, or resolution of symptoms. Mobile phlebotomists in the prospective study collected whole blood, serum and a nasopharyngeal or oropharyngeal swab from every participant. Additional blood draws and questionnaires over an approximately two-month period could optionally be provided by prospective study participants. Prospective study blood samples were shipped either frozen or at room temperature before DNA extraction. CDR1 MGHRA and CDR2 YSYEKL were looked up in the germline V gene. The CDR3 spans 16 residues, from the cysteine through the phenylalanine. The retained sequence is limited to the CDR3, 48 bases, with the frame set at the first base. Trimming costs V 1 base and J 3 bases, and their ends lie 16 bases apart.

Study-level results and caveats: The quantity of clinical and demographic metadata differed by source and by participant and was supplied without curation.

Sequencing was done on a sample of PBMCs or T cells enriched from blood (not recorded which). The rearranged chain carries TRBV4-1 and TRBJ2-7, with TRBD1 as a weak D call on 6 bases. The receptor was isolated from a woman aged 50 to 60 who had recovered from COVID-19. DNA sequence: TGCGCCAGCAGCCAAGGAGGGGGTCCCTCCCTCTACGAGCAGTACTTC. Its translation is CASSQGGGPSLYEQYF.